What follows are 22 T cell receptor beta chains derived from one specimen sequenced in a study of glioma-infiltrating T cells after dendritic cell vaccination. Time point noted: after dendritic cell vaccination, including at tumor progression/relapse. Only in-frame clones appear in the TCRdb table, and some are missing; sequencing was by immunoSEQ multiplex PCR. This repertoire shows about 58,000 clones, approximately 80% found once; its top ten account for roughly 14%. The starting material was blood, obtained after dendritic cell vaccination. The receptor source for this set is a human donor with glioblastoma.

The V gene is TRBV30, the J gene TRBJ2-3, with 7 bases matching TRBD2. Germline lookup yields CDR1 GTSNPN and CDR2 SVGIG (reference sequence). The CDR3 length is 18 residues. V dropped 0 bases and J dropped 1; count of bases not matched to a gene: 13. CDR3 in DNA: TGTGCCTGGAGTGTACCTGTCGCGGCTAGCGGCCGCACAGATACGCAGTATTTT. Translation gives CAWSVPVAASGRTDTQYF.

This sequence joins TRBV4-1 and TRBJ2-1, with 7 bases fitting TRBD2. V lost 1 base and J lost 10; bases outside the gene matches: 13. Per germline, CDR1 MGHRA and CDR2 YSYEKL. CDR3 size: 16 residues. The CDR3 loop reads CASSQVYSSGEGEQFF. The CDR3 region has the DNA TGCGCCAGCAGCCAAGTGTATTCCAGCGGGGAGGGCGAGCAGTTCTTC.

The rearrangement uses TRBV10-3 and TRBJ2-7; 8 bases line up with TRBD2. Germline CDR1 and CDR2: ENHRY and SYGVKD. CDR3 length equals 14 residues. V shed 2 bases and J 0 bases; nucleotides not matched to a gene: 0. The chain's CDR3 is CAISEAGGSYEQYF. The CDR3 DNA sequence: TGTGCCATCAGTGAGGCGGGGGGCTCCTACGAGCAGTACTTC.

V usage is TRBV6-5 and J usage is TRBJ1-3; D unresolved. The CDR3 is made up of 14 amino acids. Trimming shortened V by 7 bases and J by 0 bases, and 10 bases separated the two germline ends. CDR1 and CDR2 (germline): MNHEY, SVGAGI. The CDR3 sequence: CASNARDSGNTIYF. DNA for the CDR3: TGTGCCAGCAACGCACGGGACTCTGGAAACACCATATATTTT.

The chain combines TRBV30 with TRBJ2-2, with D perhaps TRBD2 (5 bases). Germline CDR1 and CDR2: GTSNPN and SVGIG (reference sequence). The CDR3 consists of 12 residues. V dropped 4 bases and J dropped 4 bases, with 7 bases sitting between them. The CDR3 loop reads CAWNRGTGELFF. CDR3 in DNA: TGTGCCTGGAATCGGGGCACCGGGGAGCTGTTTTTT.

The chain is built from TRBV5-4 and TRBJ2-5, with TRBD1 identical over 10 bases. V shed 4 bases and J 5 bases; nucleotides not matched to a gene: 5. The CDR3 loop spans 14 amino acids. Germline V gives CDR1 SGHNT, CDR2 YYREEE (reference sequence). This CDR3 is CASSLGQGLETQYF. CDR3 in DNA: TGTGCCAGCAGCCTGGGACAGGGGTTGGAGACCCAGTACTTC.

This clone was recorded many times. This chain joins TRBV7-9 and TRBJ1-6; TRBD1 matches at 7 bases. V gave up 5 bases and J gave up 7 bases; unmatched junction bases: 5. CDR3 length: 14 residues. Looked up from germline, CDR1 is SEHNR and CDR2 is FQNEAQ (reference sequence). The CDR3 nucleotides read TGTGCCAGCAGCCGGACAGGCGGGAATTCACCCCTCCACTTT. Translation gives CASSRTGGNSPLHF.

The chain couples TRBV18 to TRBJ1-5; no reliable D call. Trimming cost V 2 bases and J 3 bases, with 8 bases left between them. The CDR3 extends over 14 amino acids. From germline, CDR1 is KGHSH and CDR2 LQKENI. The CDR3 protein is CASSPMAINQPQHF. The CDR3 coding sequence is TGTGCCAGCTCACCAATGGCCATCAATCAGCCCCAGCATTTT.

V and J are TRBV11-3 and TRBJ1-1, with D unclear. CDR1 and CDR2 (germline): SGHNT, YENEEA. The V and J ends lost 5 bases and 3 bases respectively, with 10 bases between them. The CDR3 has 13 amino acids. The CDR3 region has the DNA TGTGCCAGCAGCCCGGGAACGGACACTGAAGCTTTCTTT. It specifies CASSPGTDTEAFF.

CDR3 amino acids: CASSFGGDTQYF. CDR3 DNA sequence: TGTGCCAGCAGCTTCGGAGGGGATACGCAGTATTTT. The chain links TRBV5-4 to TRBJ2-3, with a weak D call TRBD2 (6 bases). The CDR3 contains 12 residues. Trimming shortened V by 2 bases and J by 6 bases, and 7 bases separated the two germline ends. The germline CDR1 and CDR2 sequences are SGHNT and YYREEE (reference sequence).

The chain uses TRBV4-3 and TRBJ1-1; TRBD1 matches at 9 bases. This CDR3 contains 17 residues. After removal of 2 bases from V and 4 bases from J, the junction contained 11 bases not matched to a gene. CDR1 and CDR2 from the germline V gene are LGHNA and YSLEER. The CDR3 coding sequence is TGCGCCAGCAGCCAAACCGACAGGGGGTTGGGGAGCACTGAAGCTTTCTTT. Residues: CASSQTDRGLGSTEAFF.

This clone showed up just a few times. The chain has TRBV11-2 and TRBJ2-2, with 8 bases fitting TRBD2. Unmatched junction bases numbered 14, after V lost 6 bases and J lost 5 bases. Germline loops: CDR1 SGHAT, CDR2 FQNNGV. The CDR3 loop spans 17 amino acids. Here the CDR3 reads CASSSGRSGGRTGELFF. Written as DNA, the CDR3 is TGTGCCAGCAGTTCTGGACGGAGCGGGGGTAGGACCGGGGAGCTGTTTTTT.

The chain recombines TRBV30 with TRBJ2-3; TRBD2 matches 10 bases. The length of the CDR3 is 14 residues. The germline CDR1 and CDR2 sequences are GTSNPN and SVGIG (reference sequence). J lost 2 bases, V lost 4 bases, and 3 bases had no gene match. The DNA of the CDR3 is TGTGCCTGGACACTAGCGGGGCCCACAGATACGCAGTATTTT. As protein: CAWTLAGPTDTQYF.

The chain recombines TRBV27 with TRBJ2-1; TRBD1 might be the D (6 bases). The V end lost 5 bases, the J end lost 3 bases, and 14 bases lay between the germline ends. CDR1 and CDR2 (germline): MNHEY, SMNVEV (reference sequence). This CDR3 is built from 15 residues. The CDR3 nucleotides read TGTGCCAGCAGTCCCAGGGACACCCACTACAATGAGCAGTTCTTC. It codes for CASSPRDTHYNEQFF.

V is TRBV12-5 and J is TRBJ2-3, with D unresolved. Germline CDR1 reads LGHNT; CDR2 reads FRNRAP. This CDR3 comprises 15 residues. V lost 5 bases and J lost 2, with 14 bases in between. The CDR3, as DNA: TGTGCTAGTGGTCCCCGAGCGAGGCCCACAGATACGCAGTATTTT. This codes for CASGPRARPTDTQYF. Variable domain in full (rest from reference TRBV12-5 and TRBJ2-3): DARVTQTPRHKVTEMGQEVTMRCQPILGHNTVFWYRQTMMQGLELLAYFRNRAPLDDSGMPKDRFSAEMPDATLATLKIQPSEPRDSAVYFCASGPRARPTDTQYFGPGTRLTVL.

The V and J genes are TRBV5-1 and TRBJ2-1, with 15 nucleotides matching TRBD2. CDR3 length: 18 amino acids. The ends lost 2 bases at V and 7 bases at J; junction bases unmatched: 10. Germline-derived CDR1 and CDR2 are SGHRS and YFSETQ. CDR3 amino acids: CASSFDGLAGGPGNEQFF. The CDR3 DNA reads TGCGCCAGCAGCTTCGACGGACTAGCGGGGGGGCCGGGGAATGAGCAGTTCTTC.

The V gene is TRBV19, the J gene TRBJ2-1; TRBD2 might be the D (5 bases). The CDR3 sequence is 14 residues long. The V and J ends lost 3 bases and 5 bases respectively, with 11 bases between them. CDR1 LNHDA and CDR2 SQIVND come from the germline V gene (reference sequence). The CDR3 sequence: CASSIPLANNEQFF. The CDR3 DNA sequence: TGTGCCAGTAGTATTCCCCTAGCCAACAATGAGCAGTTCTTC.

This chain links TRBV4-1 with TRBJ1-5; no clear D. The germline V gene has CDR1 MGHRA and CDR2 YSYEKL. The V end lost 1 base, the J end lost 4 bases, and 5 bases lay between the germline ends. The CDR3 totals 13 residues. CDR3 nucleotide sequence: TGCGCCAGCAGCCAAGTTCTGAATCAGCCCCAGCATTTT. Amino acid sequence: CASSQVLNQPQHF.

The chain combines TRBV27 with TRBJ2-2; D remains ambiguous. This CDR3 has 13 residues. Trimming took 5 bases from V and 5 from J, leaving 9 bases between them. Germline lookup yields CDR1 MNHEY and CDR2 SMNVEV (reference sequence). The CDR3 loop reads CASSLTRTGELFF. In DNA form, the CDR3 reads TGTGCCAGCAGTCTTACTCGGACCGGGGAGCTGTTTTTT.

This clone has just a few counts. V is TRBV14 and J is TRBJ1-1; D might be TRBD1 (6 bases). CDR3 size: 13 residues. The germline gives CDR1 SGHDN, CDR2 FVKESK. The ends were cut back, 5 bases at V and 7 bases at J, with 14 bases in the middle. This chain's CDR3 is CASSVQGSFEAFF. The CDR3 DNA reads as TGTGCCAGCAGCGTACAGGGTTCGTTTGAAGCTTTCTTT.

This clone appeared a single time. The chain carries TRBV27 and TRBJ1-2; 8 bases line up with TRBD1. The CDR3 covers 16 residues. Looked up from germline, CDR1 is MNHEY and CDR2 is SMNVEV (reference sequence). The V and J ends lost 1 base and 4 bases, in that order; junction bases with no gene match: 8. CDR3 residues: CASSLWAGGRGYGYTF. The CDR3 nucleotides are TGTGCCAGCAGTTTATGGGCAGGGGGCCGCGGCTATGGCTACACCTTC.

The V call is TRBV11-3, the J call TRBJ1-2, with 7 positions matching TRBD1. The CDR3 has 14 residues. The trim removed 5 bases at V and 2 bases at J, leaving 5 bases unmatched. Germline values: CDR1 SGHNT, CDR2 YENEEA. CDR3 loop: CASSPRQGNYGYTF. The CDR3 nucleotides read TGTGCCAGCAGCCCGCGACAGGGCAACTATGGCTACACCTTC.